This is a list of T cell receptor beta chains from one sample in a study of blood T cell repertoires in COVID-19. Sequenced by immunoSEQ multiplex PCR; TCRdb stores in-frame clones only, minus some. The sample lists about 200,000 clones; about 91% were seen once. The source material was peripheral blood. All receptors come from a man aged 18 to 29 with active or convalescent COVID-19. Each CDR3 is given with its conserved first and last residue. Each record gives: clone size, V gene, J gene, D gene, CDR3 protein, CDR3 DNA. D genes are given only for firm matches. Not every row has a clone size; where given, it reads once, few, many or a size class.

.	TRBV7-9	TRBJ2-1	TRBD1	CASSSPGGKRPYNEQFF	TGTGCCAGCAGCTCCCCAGGGGGTAAGAGACCGTACAATGAGCAGTTCTTC
few	TRBV29-1	TRBJ1-3	TRBD1	CSVNPGGSGNTIYF	TGCAGCGTAAACCCAGGGGGCTCTGGAAACACCATATATTTT
.	TRBV10-3	TRBJ2-1	TRBD1	CASMTGGRDEQFF	TGTGCCAGCATGACAGGGGGTAGGGATGAGCAGTTCTTC
.	TRBV10-1	TRBJ2-1	.	CASSARDSSYNEQFF	TGCGCCAGCAGTGCCAGGGACTCCTCCTACAATGAGCAGTTCTTC
.	TRBV25-1	TRBJ2-2	.	CASSASSRVGTGELFF	TGTGCCAGCAGTGCCTCCTCCAGGGTTGGTACCGGGGAGCTGTTTTTT
.	TRBV29-1	TRBJ1-3	TRBD1	CSVQGQGGLRNTIYF	TGCAGCGTTCAAGGACAGGGGGGCCTTCGGAACACCATATATTTT
.	TRBV30	TRBJ1-2	.	CAWSVRRQGSGYTF	TGTGCCTGGAGTGTACGGCGGCAGGGCTCTGGCTACACCTTC
.	TRBV9	TRBJ1-5	.	CASSDSSGEDTVRKQPQHF	TGTGCCAGCAGCGACAGTAGCGGCGAGGACACGGTTCGGAAGCAGCCCCAGCATTTT
.	TRBV5-1	TRBJ1-2	TRBD1	CASSWTGQGYGYTF	TGCGCCAGCAGTTGGACTGGACAGGGTTATGGCTACACCTTC
.	TRBV2	TRBJ1-5	.	CASSLDGGASNQPQHF	TGTGCCAGCAGTCTAGATGGGGGGGCGAGCAATCAGCCCCAGCATTTT
few	TRBV9	TRBJ1-2	TRBD1	CASSDRGLSNYGYTF	TGTGCCAGCTCGGACAGGGGGCTATCGAACTATGGCTACACCTTC
.	TRBV2	TRBJ1-1	.	CASSSTENTEAFF	TGTGCCAGCAGTTCGACAGAGAACACTGAAGCTTTCTTT
.	TRBV10-1	TRBJ2-2	TRBD1	CASSLTGGGTGELFF	TGCGCCAGCAGCTTGACAGGGGGCGGCACCGGGGAGCTGTTTTTT
.	TRBV25-1	TRBJ2-1	.	CASSEYRNEQFF	TGTGCCAGCAGTGAATACAGGAATGAGCAGTTCTTC
.	TRBV27	TRBJ1-5	TRBD1	CASSPDRGNQPQHF	TGTGCCAGCAGTCCCGACAGGGGCAATCAGCCCCAGCATTTT
.	TRBV30	TRBJ1-1	.	CAWSVGPHDFRTEAFF	TGTGCCTGGAGTGTCGGCCCCCACGACTTTAGGACTGAAGCTTTCTTT
once	TRBV2	TRBJ1-2	TRBD1	CASSIDRGRYGYTF	TGTGCCAGCAGTATCGACAGGGGACGCTATGGCTACACCTTC
.	TRBV7-2	TRBJ1-5	TRBD1	CASSRTGGTQPQHF	TGTGCCAGCAGCCGGACAGGGGGGACTCAGCCCCAGCATTTT
.	TRBV4-2	TRBJ2-7	TRBD1	CASSQDGDRANYEQYF	TGTGCCAGCAGCCAAGATGGGGACAGGGCAAATTACGAGCAGTACTTC
.	TRBV19	TRBJ1-6	.	CASGRGNSPLHF	TGTGCCAGTGGCAGGGGTAATTCACCCCTCCACTTT
.	TRBV18	TRBJ2-6	.	CASSPRGSSDSGANVLTF	TGTGCCAGCTCACCAAGGGGCAGTTCAGACTCTGGGGCCAACGTCCTGACTTTC
.	TRBV18	TRBJ2-7	.	CASSPVDSSLGYEQYF	TGTGCCAGCTCACCAGTGGACTCCAGCCTGGGGTACGAGCAGTACTTC
.	TRBV4-1	TRBJ2-7	.	CASSQGLLIEQYF	TGCGCCAGCAGCCAAGGTCTCCTTATCGAGCAGTACTTC
once	TRBV7-9	TRBJ2-3	TRBD2	CASSTSIETSGVTDTQYF	TGTGCCAGCAGCACCTCAATAGAAACTAGCGGGGTCACAGATACGCAGTATTTT
.	TRBV27	TRBJ2-4	TRBD1	CASSRQGANIQYF	TGTGCCAGCAGTCGACAGGGGGCGAACATTCAGTACTTC
.	TRBV18	TRBJ1-6	TRBD1	CASSPPGTGRSPLHF	TGTGCCAGCTCACCCCCAGGGACAGGGAGGTCACCCCTCCACTTT